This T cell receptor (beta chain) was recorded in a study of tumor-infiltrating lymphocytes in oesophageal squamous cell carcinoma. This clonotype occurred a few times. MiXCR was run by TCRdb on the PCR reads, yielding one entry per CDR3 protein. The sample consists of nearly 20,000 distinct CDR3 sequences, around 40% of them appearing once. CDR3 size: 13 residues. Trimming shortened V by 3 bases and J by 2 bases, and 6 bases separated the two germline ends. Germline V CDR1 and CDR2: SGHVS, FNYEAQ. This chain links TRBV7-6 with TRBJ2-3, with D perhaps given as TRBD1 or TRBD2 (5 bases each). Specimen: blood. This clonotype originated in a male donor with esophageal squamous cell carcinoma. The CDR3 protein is CASSFGTTDTQYF. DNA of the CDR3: TGTGCCAGCAGCTTCGGGACCACAGATACGCAGTATTTT.